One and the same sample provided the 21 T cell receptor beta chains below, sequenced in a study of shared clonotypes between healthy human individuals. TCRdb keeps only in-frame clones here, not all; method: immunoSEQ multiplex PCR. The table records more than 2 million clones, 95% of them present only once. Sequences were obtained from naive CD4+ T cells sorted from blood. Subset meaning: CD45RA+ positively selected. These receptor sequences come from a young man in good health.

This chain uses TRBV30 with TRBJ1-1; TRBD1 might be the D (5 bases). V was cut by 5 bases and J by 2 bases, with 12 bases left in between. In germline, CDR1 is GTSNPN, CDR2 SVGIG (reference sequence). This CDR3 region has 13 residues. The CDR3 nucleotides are TGTGCCTGGCAAAGGACATTCAACACTGAAGCTTTCTTT. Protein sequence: CAWQRTFNTEAFF.

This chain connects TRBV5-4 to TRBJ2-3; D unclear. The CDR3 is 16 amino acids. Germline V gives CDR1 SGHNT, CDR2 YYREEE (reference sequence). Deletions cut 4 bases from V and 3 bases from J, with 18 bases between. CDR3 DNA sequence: TGTGCCAGCAGCAGGCCCGGACCCCTGGAGACAGATACGCAGTATTTT. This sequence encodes CASSRPGPLETDTQYF. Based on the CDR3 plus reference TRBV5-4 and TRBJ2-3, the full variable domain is ETGVTQSPTHLIKTRGQQVTLRCSSQSGHNTVSWYQQALGQGPQFIFQYYREEENGRGNFPPRFSGLQFPNYSSELNVNALELDDSALYLCASSRPGPLETDTQYFGPGTRLTVL.

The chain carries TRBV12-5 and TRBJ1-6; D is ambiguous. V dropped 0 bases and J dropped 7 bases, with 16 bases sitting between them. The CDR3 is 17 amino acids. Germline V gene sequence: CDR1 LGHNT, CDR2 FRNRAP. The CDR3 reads CASGLVLGQAGNSPLHF. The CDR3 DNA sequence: TGTGCTAGTGGTTTGGTACTCGGGCAGGCGGGGAATTCACCCCTCCACTTT.

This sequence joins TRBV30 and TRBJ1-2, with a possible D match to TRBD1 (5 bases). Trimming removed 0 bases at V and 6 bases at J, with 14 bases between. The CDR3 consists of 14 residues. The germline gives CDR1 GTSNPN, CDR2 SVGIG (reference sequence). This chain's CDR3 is CAWSVHPGLDGYTF. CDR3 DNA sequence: TGTGCCTGGAGTGTCCATCCGGGACTTGATGGCTACACCTTC.

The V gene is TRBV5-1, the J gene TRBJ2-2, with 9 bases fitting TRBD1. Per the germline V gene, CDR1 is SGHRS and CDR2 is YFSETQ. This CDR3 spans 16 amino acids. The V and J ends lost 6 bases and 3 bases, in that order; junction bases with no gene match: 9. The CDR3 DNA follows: TGCGCCAGCAAACGCTACAGGGGGCGGGACACCGGGGAGCTGTTTTTT. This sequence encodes CASKRYRGRDTGELFF. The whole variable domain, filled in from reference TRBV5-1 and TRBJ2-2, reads KAGVTQTPRYLIKTRGQQVTLSCSPISGHRSVSWYQQTPGQGLQFLFEYFSETQRNKGNFPGRFSGRQFSNSRSEMNVSTLELGDSALYLCASKRYRGRDTGELFFGEGSRLTVL.

The CDR3 DNA follows: TGTGCCAGCAGGGCTAGCGGGGCTTTCGGGGAGCTGTTTTTT. Translation gives CASRASGAFGELFF. The J gene is TRBJ2-2, the V gene TRBV6-5, with 9 nucleotides matching TRBD2. J lost 7 bases, V lost 6 bases, and 6 bases had no gene match. Germline lookup yields CDR1 MNHEY and CDR2 SVGAGI. The CDR3 length is 14 residues.

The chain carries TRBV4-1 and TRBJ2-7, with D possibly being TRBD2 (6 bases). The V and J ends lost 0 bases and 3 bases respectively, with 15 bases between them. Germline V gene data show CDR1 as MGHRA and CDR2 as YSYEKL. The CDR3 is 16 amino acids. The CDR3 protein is CASSQDSSGGIYEQYF. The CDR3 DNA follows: TGCGCCAGCAGCCAAGACTCCTCCGGAGGGATCTACGAGCAGTACTTC.

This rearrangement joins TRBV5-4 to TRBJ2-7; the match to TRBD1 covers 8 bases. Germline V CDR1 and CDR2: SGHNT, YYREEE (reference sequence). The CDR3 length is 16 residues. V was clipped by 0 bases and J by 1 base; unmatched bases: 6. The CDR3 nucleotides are TGTGCCAGCAGCTTGGCCCCGGGACAGGCATCCTACGAGCAGTACTTC. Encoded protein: CASSLAPGQASYEQYF.

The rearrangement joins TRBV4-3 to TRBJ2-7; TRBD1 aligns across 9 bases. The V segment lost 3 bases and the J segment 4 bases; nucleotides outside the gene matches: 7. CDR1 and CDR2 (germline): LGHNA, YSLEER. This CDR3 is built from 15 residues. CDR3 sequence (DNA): TGCGCCAGCAGCCATCGCGACAGGGGGAATTACGAGCAGTACTTC. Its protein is CASSHRDRGNYEQYF.

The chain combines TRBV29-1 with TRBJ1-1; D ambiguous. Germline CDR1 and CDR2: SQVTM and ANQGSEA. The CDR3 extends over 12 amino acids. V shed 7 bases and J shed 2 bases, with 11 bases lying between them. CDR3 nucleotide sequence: TGCAGCGGCTTGGTACAAAACACTGAAGCTTTCTTT. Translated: CSGLVQNTEAFF.

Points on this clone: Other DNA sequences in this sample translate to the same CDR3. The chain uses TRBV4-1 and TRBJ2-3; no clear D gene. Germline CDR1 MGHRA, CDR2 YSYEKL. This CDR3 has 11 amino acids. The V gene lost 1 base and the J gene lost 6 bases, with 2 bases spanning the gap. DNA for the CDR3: TGCGCCAGCAGCCAAGTGGATACGCAGTATTTT. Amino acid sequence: CASSQVDTQYF.

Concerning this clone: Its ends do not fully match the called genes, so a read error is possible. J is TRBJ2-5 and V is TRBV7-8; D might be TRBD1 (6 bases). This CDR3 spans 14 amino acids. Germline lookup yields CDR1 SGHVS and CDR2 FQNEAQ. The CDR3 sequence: CASSLADRQETQYF. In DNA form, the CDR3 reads TGTGCCAGCAGCCTAGCCGACAGGCAAGAGACCCAGTACTTC.

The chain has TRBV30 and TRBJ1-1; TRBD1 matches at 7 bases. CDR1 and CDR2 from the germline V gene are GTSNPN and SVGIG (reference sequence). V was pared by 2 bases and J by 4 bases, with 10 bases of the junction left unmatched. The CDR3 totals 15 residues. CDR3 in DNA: TGTGCCTGGAGTCCGACAGGGTTAAGTGGCACTGAAGCTTTCTTT. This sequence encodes CAWSPTGLSGTEAFF.

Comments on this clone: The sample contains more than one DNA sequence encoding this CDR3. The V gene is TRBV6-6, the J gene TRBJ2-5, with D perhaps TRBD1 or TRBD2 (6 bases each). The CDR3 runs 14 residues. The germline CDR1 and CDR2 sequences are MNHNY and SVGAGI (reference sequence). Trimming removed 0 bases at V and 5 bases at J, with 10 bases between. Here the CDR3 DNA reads TGTGCCAGCAGTTACTCAGGGGGGAGTGAGACCCAGTACTTC. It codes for CASSYSGGSETQYF.

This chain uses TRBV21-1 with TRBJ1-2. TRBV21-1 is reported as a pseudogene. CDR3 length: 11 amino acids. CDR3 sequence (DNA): TGTGCCAGCAGCAAAGCTCAAGGGCTCCTCTTC. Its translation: CASSKAQGLLF.

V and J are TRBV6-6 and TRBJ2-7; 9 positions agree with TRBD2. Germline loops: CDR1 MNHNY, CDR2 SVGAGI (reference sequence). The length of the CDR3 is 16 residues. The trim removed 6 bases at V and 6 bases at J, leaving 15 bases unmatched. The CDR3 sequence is CASRLFSLREGVEQYF. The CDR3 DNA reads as TGTGCCAGCAGACTATTCTCTCTGCGGGAGGGCGTCGAGCAGTACTTC.

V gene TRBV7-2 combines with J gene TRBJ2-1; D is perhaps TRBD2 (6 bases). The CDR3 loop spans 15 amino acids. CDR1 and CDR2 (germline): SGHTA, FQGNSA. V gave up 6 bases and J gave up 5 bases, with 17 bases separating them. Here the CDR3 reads CASRLRPGLNNEQFF. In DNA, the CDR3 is TGTGCCAGCAGGCTAAGACCGGGACTGAACAATGAGCAGTTCTTC.

The CDR3 sequence is CASSESKVGRGELFF. Written as DNA, the CDR3 is TGCGCCAGCAGTGAGTCGAAGGTCGGCAGGGGGGAGCTGTTTTTT. The chain joins TRBV10-2 to TRBJ2-2; D not certain. The CDR3 is 15 residues long. The V and J ends lost 0 bases and 8 bases respectively, with 13 bases between them. Germline V gives CDR1 WSHSY, CDR2 SAAADI.

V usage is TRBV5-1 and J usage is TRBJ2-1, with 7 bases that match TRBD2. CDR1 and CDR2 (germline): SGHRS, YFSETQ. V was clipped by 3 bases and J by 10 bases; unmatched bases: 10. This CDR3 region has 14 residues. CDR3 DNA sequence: TGCGCCAGCAGCTCCTCGGGACTAAAGGGGGAGCAGTTCTTC. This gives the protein CASSSSGLKGEQFF.

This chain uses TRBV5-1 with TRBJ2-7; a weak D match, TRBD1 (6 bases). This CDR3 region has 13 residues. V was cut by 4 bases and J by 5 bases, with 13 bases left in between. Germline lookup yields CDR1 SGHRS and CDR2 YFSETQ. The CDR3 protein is CASSGDRLHEQYF. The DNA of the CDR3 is TGCGCCAGCAGCGGTGACAGGTTACACGAGCAGTACTTC.

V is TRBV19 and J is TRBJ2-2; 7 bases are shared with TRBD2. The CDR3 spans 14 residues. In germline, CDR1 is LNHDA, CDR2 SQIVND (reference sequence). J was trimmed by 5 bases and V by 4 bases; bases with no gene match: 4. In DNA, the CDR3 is TGTGCCAGTAGTAGAGAGGGAGGGACCGGGGAGCTGTTTTTT. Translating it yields CASSREGGTGELFF.